These T cell receptor beta chains were read from a single sample in a study of cytomegalovirus exposure and HLA in healthy donors. Assay: immunoSEQ multiplex PCR; the TCRdb copy retains only in-frame clones and omits some. Of around 110,000 clones listed, roughly 83% were seen once; the top ten hold under 3%. The specimen sequenced was PBMCs. The receptors come from a woman aged 18-30 years in good health and CMV-seropositive. Both conserved end residues are part of each CDR3. The D gene is left open where the match is weak. Clone size is given for some rows only: seen once, a few or many times, or a class if the clone is expanded.

j_call,cdr3_length,v_call,d_call,clone_size,cdr3_nt,cdr3_aa
TRBJ1-3,15,TRBV9,-,-,TGTGCCAGCAGCGTAACGGGGGGCTCTGGAAACACCATATATTTT,CASSVTGGSGNTIYF
TRBJ1-4,14,TRBV9,-,once,TGTGCCAGCAGCACGCCGGGTCAGGGCGGAAAACTGTTTTTT,CASSTPGQGGKLFF
TRBJ2-1,15,TRBV6-5,TRBD1,-,TGTGCCAGCAGACTCTGGGGACAGAGCTACAATGAGCAGTTCTTC,CASRLWGQSYNEQFF
TRBJ1-4,14,TRBV10-3,TRBD1,-,TGTGCCATCAGTTCCGGGACAGGGGGTGAAAAACTGTTTTTT,CAISSGTGGEKLFF
TRBJ1-2,13,TRBV19,-,-,TGTGCCAGTAGTATAGGAGTACCTGTAGGCTACACCTTC,CASSIGVPVGYTF
TRBJ2-3,15,TRBV28,TRBD2,-,TGTGCCAGCAGTGACTGGACTAGCAGCACAGATACGCAGTATTTT,CASSDWTSSTDTQYF
TRBJ2-2,13,TRBV2,-,-,TGTGCCAGCAGTAAGACAATCACCGGGGAGCTGTTTTTT,CASSKTITGELFF
TRBJ2-3,15,TRBV15,-,-,TGTGCCACCAGCAGAGATTCTAGAGGTGCAGATACGCAGTATTTT,CATSRDSRGADTQYF
TRBJ2-3,14,TRBV9,-,-,TGTGCCAGCAGCGTACTAAGTGGTCGGGATACGCAGTATTTT,CASSVLSGRDTQYF
TRBJ2-5,15,TRBV30,TRBD2,-,TGTGCCTGGGGGGGCGGGAGGGCGGTTGGGGAGACCCAGTACTTC,CAWGGGRAVGETQYF
TRBJ2-7,15,TRBV19,TRBD2,-,TGTGCCAGTAGTATCATCGGGGGGGCGAGGTACGAGCAGTACTTC,CASSIIGGARYEQYF
TRBJ2-2,17,TRBV27,TRBD1,-,TGTGCCAGCAGTTACGGCCCCGGGACAGGATTCACCGGGGAGCTGTTTTTT,CASSYGPGTGFTGELFF
TRBJ1-1,13,TRBV10-1,-,-,TGCGCCAGCAGTGAGTCTGGCAGCACTGAAGCTTTCTTT,CASSESGSTEAFF
TRBJ2-7,15,TRBV7-2,-,-,TGTGCCAGCAGCTTAGCGGGTGACAGCTACTACGAGCAGTACTTC,CASSLAGDSYYEQYF
TRBJ2-3,12,TRBV25-1,TRBD1,-,TGTGCCAGCAGTCAGGGGGCAGATACGCAGTATTTT,CASSQGADTQYF
TRBJ2-2,15,TRBV18,TRBD1,-,TGTGCCAGCTCACCATCGGACAGGGCGGGCGGGGAGCTGTTTTTT,CASSPSDRAGGELFF
TRBJ1-1,16,TRBV6-1,TRBD1,-,TGTGCCAGCAGTGAAATAGGGACAGGGGCGGGGACTGAAGCTTTCTTT,CASSEIGTGAGTEAFF
TRBJ2-1,15,TRBV30,TRBD2,once,TGTGCCTGGGGGCCAGGACTAGCGGGAGGGAATGAGCAGTTCTTC,CAWGPGLAGGNEQFF
TRBJ2-7,13,TRBV30,TRBD2,-,TGTGCCTGGAGCACTAGCGGCTCCTACGAGCAGTACTTC,CAWSTSGSYEQYF
TRBJ1-2,13,TRBV6-5,-,-,TGTGCCAGCAGTTACTCCACAGCCTATGGCTACACCTTC,CASSYSTAYGYTF
TRBJ1-1,16,TRBV19,-,-,TGTGCCAGTAGTCCGCGTCGACAGGTCGTGAACACTGAAGCTTTCTTT,CASSPRRQVVNTEAFF
TRBJ2-3,11,TRBV6-6,-,-,TGTGCCGCCCGGGGCACAGATACGCAGTATTTT,CAARGTDTQYF